The 32 T cell receptor beta chains below come from one sample, sequenced in a study of T cells after yellow fever vaccination. TCRdb re-called the 5' RACE reads through MiXCR, storing one row per CDR3 protein. The data contain about 350,000 distinct CDR3 sequences, 11% of them seen just once; the ten biggest clones take up roughly 18%. The sequencing used PBMCs, collected on the day of the first yellow fever vaccination. The receptors come from a man younger than 30 who received the YFV17D yellow fever vaccine.

There are a few counts of this clonotype. The chain employs TRBV7-8 and TRBJ1-5; 9 bases agree with TRBD1. The CDR3 consists of 14 residues. With V trimmed by 5 bases and J by 6 bases, 5 bases remained unmatched. CDR1 and CDR2 from the germline V gene are SGHVS and FQNEAQ. The CDR3 is CASSRDRDGQPQHF. CDR3 in DNA: TGTGCCAGCAGCCGGGACAGGGATGGTCAGCCCCAGCATTTT.

The V and J genes are TRBV28 and TRBJ1-3; TRBD1 matches at 7 bases. CDR1 MDHEN and CDR2 SYDVKM come from the germline V gene. CDR3 size: 14 residues. Trimming took 6 bases from V and 4 from J; bases not matched to a gene: 6. The CDR3 sequence is CASSIDRVGNTIYF. The CDR3 nucleotides are TGTGCCAGCAGCATTGACAGGGTCGGAAACACCATATATTTT.

The chain uses TRBV10-3 and TRBJ2-1; TRBD1 aligns across 8 bases. Germline trimming cut 4 bases from V and 7 bases from J; bases unmatched to any gene: 9. Germline CDR1 and CDR2: ENHRY and SYGVKD. The CDR3 is made up of 15 amino acids. The CDR3 DNA reads as TGTGCCATCAGTGGGGGGTGGACAGGGCTTAATGAGCAGTTCTTC. The encoded protein is CAISGGWTGLNEQFF.

As DNA, the CDR3 is TGTGCCAGCAGCTTAAGGTCCTTCGAGTCCTACAATGAGCAGTTCTTC. Translation gives CASSLRSFESYNEQFF. The chain joins TRBV7-6 to TRBJ2-1, with unresolved D. The CDR3 loop spans 16 amino acids. CDR1 is SGHVS and CDR2 is FNYEAQ in the germline V gene. The germline V and J ends were trimmed by 2 bases and 1 base, with 12 bases remaining between them.

The chain has TRBV7-2 and TRBJ2-5; TRBD2 matches at 9 bases. Germline V lookup: CDR1 SGHTA, CDR2 FQGNSA. This CDR3 is built from 15 residues. J gave up 7 bases and V 0 bases, and 6 bases lay outside the gene matches. Here the CDR3 reads CASSLARGLAVTQYF. For the CDR3, the DNA is TGTGCCAGCAGCTTAGCACGGGGACTAGCCGTGACCCAGTACTTC.

V and J are TRBV18 and TRBJ1-2; maybe TRBD1 (5 bases). With 3 bases removed from V and 2 bases from J, the gap between germline ends came to 13 bases. The CDR3 consists of 15 residues. Per the germline V gene, CDR1 is KGHSH and CDR2 is LQKENI. The CDR3 DNA follows: TGTGCCAGCTCACCGAACCCCGACAGCAACTATGGCTACACCTTC. Protein sequence: CASSPNPDSNYGYTF.

In its sample, this clonotype was seen a few times. The chain carries TRBV30 and TRBJ2-7, with unresolved D. The CDR3 extends over 11 amino acids. Trimming shortened V by 0 bases and J by 7 bases, and 7 bases separated the two germline ends. Germline V CDR1 and CDR2: GTSNPN, SVGIG (reference sequence). Here the CDR3 DNA reads TGTGCCTGGAGTGTTGGTAGGGAGCAGTACTTC. Translation: CAWSVGREQYF.

The chain couples TRBV5-1 to TRBJ1-2; D is uncertain. This CDR3 contains 14 residues. With 2 bases removed from V and 1 base from J, the gap between germline ends came to 9 bases. Germline V gene data show CDR1 as SGHRS and CDR2 as YFSETQ. CDR3 sequence reads: CASSLGSGNYGYTF. CDR3 nucleotides: TGCGCCAGCAGCTTAGGTTCGGGTAACTATGGCTACACCTTC.

In its sample, this clonotype was seen a few times. The chain combines TRBV6-1 with TRBJ2-7, with a possible D match to TRBD1 (6 bases). Germline V CDR1 and CDR2: MNHNS, SASEGT. V was shortened by 5 bases and J by 3 bases, with 14 bases between the two germline ends. The CDR3 length is 14 residues. This CDR3 is CASSKDSFVYEQYF. As DNA, the CDR3 is TGTGCCAGCAGTAAGGACAGTTTCGTCTACGAGCAGTACTTC.

This clonotype turned up a few times. The chain employs TRBV6-1 and TRBJ1-6; 10 nucleotides match TRBD1. Trimming cost V 7 bases and J 10 bases; bases outside gene matches: 10. This CDR3 spans 15 amino acids. In germline, CDR1 is MNHNS, CDR2 SASEGT. The DNA for the CDR3 is TGTGCCAGCACACAGAAGGGACAGGGGTCATCACCCCTCCACTTT. Translated, it gives CASTQKGQGSSPLHF.

This sequence joins TRBV6-5 and TRBJ2-7; D is undetermined. The germline V and J ends were trimmed by 2 bases and 0 bases, with 11 bases remaining between them. The CDR3 spans 15 residues. Per the germline V gene, CDR1 is MNHEY and CDR2 is SVGAGI. The chain's CDR3 is CASSYPGSRSYEQYF. CDR3 coding DNA: TGTGCCAGCAGTTACCCCGGTAGCCGCTCCTACGAGCAGTACTTC.

This clonotype was recorded a few times. The rearrangement joins TRBV5-1 to TRBJ2-2; D not certain. CDR1 and CDR2 (germline): SGHRS, YFSETQ. The CDR3 has 13 amino acids. The germline V and J ends were trimmed by 5 bases and 6 bases, with 11 bases remaining between them. CDR3 nucleotide sequence: TGCGCCAGCAGAGCTTTATCCGCCGGGGAGCTGTTTTTT. Protein product: CASRALSAGELFF. The full variable domain, rest sourced from reference TRBV5-1 and TRBJ2-2, is KAGVTQTPRYLIKTRGQQVTLSCSPISGHRSVSWYQQTPGQGLQFLFEYFSETQRNKGNFPGRFSGRQFSNSRSEMNVSTLELGDSALYLCASRALSAGELFFGEGSRLTVL.

This chain connects TRBV27 to TRBJ2-7; possible D gene TRBD1, 6 bases. Germline-derived CDR1 and CDR2 are MNHEY and SMNVEV (reference sequence). Trimming stripped 5 bases from V and 5 bases from J, with 13 bases between. This CDR3 has 13 amino acids. CDR3 in amino acids: CASSPQGSHEQYV. In DNA, the CDR3 is TGTGCCAGCAGTCCACAGGGTAGCCACGAGCAGTACGTC.

This chain uses TRBV20-1 with TRBJ1-3, with 7 nucleotides matching TRBD1. The CDR3 is 15 amino acids. From germline, CDR1 is DFQATT and CDR2 SNEGSKA (reference sequence). With V trimmed by 6 bases and J by 1 base, 9 bases remained unmatched. Written as DNA, the CDR3 is TGCAGTGCCCACAGGACAGGACCGTCTGGAAACACCATATATTTT. Its protein is CSAHRTGPSGNTIYF.

The chain links TRBV6-5 to TRBJ1-2, with a tentative D call TRBD1 (6 bases). This CDR3 contains 16 residues. Germline V gene data show CDR1 as MNHEY and CDR2 as SVGAGI. The V end was cut by 2 bases, the J end by 2 bases, with 15 bases between. The CDR3 region is CASSYTVGQRNYGYTF. The CDR3 bases are TGTGCCAGCAGTTACACCGTCGGACAGCGCAACTATGGCTACACCTTC.

This clonotype was seen more than once but under ten times. The chain uses TRBV7-8 and TRBJ2-5; 8 bases match TRBD2. CDR1 is SGHVS, CDR2 FQNEAQ, per germline. The CDR3 sequence is 13 residues long. V gave up 11 bases and J gave up 0 bases; unmatched junction bases: 5. The CDR3 nucleotides read TGTGCCCTGCGGGGGGCAAACCAAGAGACCCAGTACTTC. Translated: CALRGANQETQYF.

This clonotype was seen repeatedly, ten times or more. This sequence joins TRBV7-9 and TRBJ1-5, with 7 bases matching TRBD1. V was pared by 3 bases and J by 3 bases, with 2 bases of the junction left unmatched. CDR3 size: 14 residues. Germline values: CDR1 SEHNR, CDR2 FQNEAQ (reference sequence). The CDR3 coding sequence is TGTGCCAGCAGCTTGGGACAGTCCAATCAGCCCCAGCATTTT. This sequence encodes CASSLGQSNQPQHF.

This rearrangement joins TRBV30 to TRBJ1-1; D is undetermined. V was shortened by 2 bases and J by 9 bases, with 13 bases between the two germline ends. Germline values: CDR1 GTSNPN, CDR2 SVGIG (reference sequence). This CDR3 region has 12 residues. The CDR3 DNA reads TGTGCCTGGAGTCTTCCGGGGATAAAAGCTTTCTTT. It is translated as CAWSLPGIKAFF.

This clonotype turned up a few times. The chain joins TRBV6-2 or TRBV6-3 to TRBJ2-7; D remains unclear. The CDR3 is 17 amino acids. V lost 5 bases and J lost 3, with 23 bases in between. Germline CDR1 reads MNHEY; CDR2 reads SVGEGT. The CDR3 bases are TGTGCCAGCAGTACGTTTCGGGCCAAAAGGGTGGACTACGAGCAGTACGTC. Translated, it gives CASSTFRAKRVDYEQYV.

In its sample, this clonotype was seen a few times. This rearrangement joins TRBV11-2 to TRBJ2-3; D gene unclear. The CDR3 loop spans 13 amino acids. Germline V CDR1 and CDR2: SGHAT, FQNNGV. Trimming pared 3 bases from V and 2 bases from J, leaving 6 bases between. CDR3 residues: CASSFRTTDTQYF. CDR3 nucleotide sequence: TGTGCCAGCAGCTTTAGGACCACAGATACGCAGTATTTT.

The rearrangement uses TRBV6-1 and TRBJ2-3; 13 bases are a match to TRBD2. V shed 6 bases and J 7 bases; nucleotides not matched to a gene: 13. Germline V gene lookup returns CDR1 MNHNS and CDR2 SASEGT. The CDR3 is made up of 17 amino acids. In nucleotides, the CDR3 is TGTGCCAGCAGCCCGGGACTAGCGGGGTACAAGAGCTATACGCAGTATTTT. This codes for CASSPGLAGYKSYTQYF.

This clonotype was seen more than once but under ten times. This CDR3 is CASSSNLAAGWGEQFF. In DNA, the CDR3 is TGTGCCAGCAGCTCAAATCTAGCGGCCGGCTGGGGGGAGCAGTTCTTC. The chain employs TRBV11-2 and TRBJ2-1, with 7 bases lining up with TRBD2. There are 16 residues in the CDR3. CDR1 SGHAT and CDR2 FQNNGV come from the germline V gene. Trimming took 4 bases from V and 10 from J; bases not matched to a gene: 16.

The rearrangement uses TRBV9 and TRBJ2-6; D may be TRBD2 (5 bases). The CDR3 is 17 residues long. Per the germline V gene, CDR1 is SGDLS and CDR2 is YYNGEE. V was pared by 0 bases and J by 0 bases, with 10 bases between. The CDR3 loop is CASSVARGSSGANVLTF. CDR3 DNA: TGTGCCAGCAGCGTAGCCCGGGGTAGCTCTGGGGCCAACGTCCTGACTTTC. The complete variable domain, with remaining parts taken from reference TRBV9 and TRBJ2-6, reads DSGVTQTPKHLITATGQRVTLRCSPRSGDLSVYWYQQSLDQGLQFLIQYYNGEERAKGNILERFSAQQFPDLHSELNLSSLELGDSALYFCASSVARGSSGANVLTFGAGSRLTVL.

This clonotype was observed a handful of times. The rearrangement uses TRBV11-2 and TRBJ2-5; no clear D. Looked up from germline, CDR1 is SGHAT and CDR2 is FQNNGV. CDR3 size: 13 residues. V lost 3 bases to trimming and J lost 2 bases, with 7 bases between them. The CDR3 sequence: CASSFWQQETQYF. The CDR3 region has the DNA TGTGCCAGCAGCTTCTGGCAGCAAGAGACCCAGTACTTC.

This clonotype was picked up many times. This chain uses TRBV19 with TRBJ1-1, with D perhaps TRBD1 (5 bases). CDR3 length equals 15 residues. Trimming shortened V by 0 bases and J by 4 bases, and 12 bases separated the two germline ends. Germline V gives CDR1 LNHDA, CDR2 SQIVND (reference sequence). The CDR3 nucleotides are TGTGCCAGTAGTATAGATACAGGAGGCCCCACTGAAGCTTTCTTT. Its translation: CASSIDTGGPTEAFF. The full variable domain, rest sourced from reference TRBV19 and TRBJ1-1, is DGGITQSPKYLFRKEGQNVTLSCEQNLNHDAMYWYRQDPGQGLRLIYYSQIVNDFQKGDIAEGYSVSREKKESFPLTVTSAQKNPTAFYLCASSIDTGGPTEAFFGQGTRLTVV.

V is TRBV10-3 and J is TRBJ1-1; weak D call: TRBD1 (6 bases). Germline V gives CDR1 ENHRY, CDR2 SYGVKD. There are 14 residues in the CDR3. V lost 6 bases to trimming and J lost 0 bases, with 11 bases between them. The DNA for the CDR3 is TGTGCCATCAGAACGACAGGCGTGAACACTGAAGCTTTCTTT. Translation: CAIRTTGVNTEAFF.

This clonotype showed up just a few times. V is TRBV2 and J is TRBJ1-1, with unresolved D. The CDR3 spans 16 residues. Germline V gives CDR1 SNHLY, CDR2 FYNNEI. V was clipped by 3 bases and J by 6 bases, with 20 bases between them. This CDR3 reads CASSDYSRSRDSEAFF. DNA for the CDR3: TGTGCCAGCAGTGACTACAGTAGGTCGCGTGACTCTGAAGCTTTCTTT.

The chain employs TRBV29-1 and TRBJ2-5, with D maybe TRBD1 (6 bases). The germline CDR1 and CDR2 sequences are SQVTM and ANQGSEA. The germline V and J ends were trimmed by 3 bases and 2 bases, with 16 bases remaining between them. The CDR3 extends over 15 amino acids. The CDR3 loop reads CSVEIPGDIQETQYF. DNA for the CDR3: TGCAGCGTTGAGATTCCAGGGGACATACAAGAGACCCAGTACTTC.

This chain joins TRBV7-9 and TRBJ1-6; D is ambiguous. V was trimmed by 1 base and J by 10 bases, leaving 11 bases between them. Germline-derived CDR1 and CDR2 are SEHNR and FQNEAQ (reference sequence). The CDR3 contains 14 residues. The CDR3 sequence is CASSLVPVGSPLHF. Written as DNA, the CDR3 is TGTGCCAGCAGCTTAGTACCCGTTGGGTCACCCCTCCACTTT.

This chain links TRBV7-9 with TRBJ1-2, with TRBD1 as a possible D gene (6 bases). The CDR3 is made up of 14 amino acids. With 7 bases removed from V and 1 base from J, the gap between germline ends came to 13 bases. Germline assignment: CDR1 SEHNR and CDR2 FQNEAQ (reference sequence). DNA for the CDR3: TGTGCCAGCACGCTGACAGGAGTTAACTATGGCTACACCTTC. Encoded protein: CASTLTGVNYGYTF.

At least ten counts were recorded for this clonotype. The chain links TRBV7-2 to TRBJ2-7; a weak D match, TRBD2 (6 bases). The germline CDR1 and CDR2 sequences are SGHTA and FQGNSA. Trimming left V 5 bases short and J 6 bases short, with 14 bases between. CDR3 length: 13 amino acids. Here the CDR3 DNA reads TGTGCCAGCAGCGACCGGAGGGAGCGCGAGCAGTACTTC. This codes for CASSDRREREQYF.

This clonotype has more than one count but fewer than ten. The chain is built from TRBV18 and TRBJ2-1, with 10 nucleotides matching TRBD2. V was pared by 6 bases and J by 7 bases, with 12 bases of the junction left unmatched. Per the germline V gene, CDR1 is KGHSH and CDR2 is LQKENI. CDR3 length: 16 amino acids. The CDR3 DNA follows: TGTGCCAGCTCGCAAGGGAGCGGGGGGGCCGTAAATGAGCAGTTCTTC. Translation gives CASSQGSGGAVNEQFF.